This is a list of T cell receptor beta chains from one sample in a study of T-cell reconstitution after alpha-beta-depleted transplantation in children. TCRdb redid the calling of the PCR reads with MiXCR, one entry per CDR3 protein. The sample has around 300,000 distinct CDR3 sequences, approximately 23% seen once; the top ten hold roughly 9.8%. The material sequenced was PBMCs, mostly from graft donor cells, taken 180 days after TCRalphabeta/CD19-depleted stem cell transplant. Receptors were obtained from a male patient younger than 18 who had a stem cell transplant for acute lymphoblastic leukemia, so the T cells may come from the graft donor. Both conserved end residues are part of each CDR3. The D gene is left open where the match is weak. Not all rows give a size; the values are once, few, many and, for expanded clones, a class.

clone size: few
J gene: TRBJ1-4
V gene: TRBV7-6
CDR3 length: 15
D gene: NA
CDR3 protein: CASSLYRATNEKLFF
CDR3 DNA: TGTGCCAGCAGCTTGTACAGAGCAACTAATGAAAAACTGTTTTTT

clone size: few
J gene: TRBJ2-5
V gene: TRBV27
CDR3 length: 16
D gene: TRBD1
CDR3 protein: CASMYSGGSVEETQYF
CDR3 DNA: TGTGCCAGCATGTATTCAGGGGGCTCCGTTGAGGAGACCCAGTACTTC

clone size: few
J gene: TRBJ2-2
V gene: TRBV7-9
CDR3 length: 14
D gene: NA
CDR3 protein: CASSPMGVTGELFF
CDR3 DNA: TGTGCCAGCAGCCCGATGGGGGTTACCGGGGAGCTGTTTTTT

clone size: few
J gene: TRBJ2-4
V gene: TRBV5-1
CDR3 length: 18
D gene: TRBD1
CDR3 protein: CASSYPTGGEKTKNIQYF
CDR3 DNA: TGCGCCAGCAGCTATCCGACAGGGGGAGAGAAGACCAAAAACATTCAGTACTTC

clone size: NA
J gene: TRBJ2-2
V gene: TRBV5-1
CDR3 length: 13
D gene: TRBD2
CDR3 protein: CASGFAGAGELFF
CDR3 DNA: TGCGCCAGCGGCTTTGCGGGGGCCGGGGAGCTGTTTTTT

clone size: few
J gene: TRBJ2-7
V gene: TRBV10-3
CDR3 length: 12
D gene: NA
CDR3 protein: CATTGTLYEQYF
CDR3 DNA: TGTGCCACAACCGGGACACTTTACGAGCAGTACTTC

clone size: few
J gene: TRBJ2-1
V gene: TRBV7-9
CDR3 length: 15
D gene: TRBD2
CDR3 protein: CASSPGTSRTNEQFF
CDR3 DNA: TGTGCCAGCAGCCCCGGGACTAGCAGGACGAATGAGCAGTTCTTC

clone size: once
J gene: TRBJ1-5
V gene: TRBV20-1
CDR3 length: 13
D gene: NA
CDR3 protein: CSARESGNQPQHF
CDR3 DNA: TGCAGTGCTAGAGAATCGGGCAATCAGCCCCAGCATTTT

clone size: NA
J gene: TRBJ2-1
V gene: TRBV4-1
CDR3 length: 17
D gene: NA
CDR3 protein: CASSPRGARGGYNEQFF
CDR3 DNA: TGCGCCAGCAGCCCTAGAGGGGCTCGAGGGGGATACAATGAGCAGTTCTTC

clone size: NA
J gene: TRBJ2-5
V gene: TRBV20-1
CDR3 length: 16
D gene: TRBD1
CDR3 protein: CSASPGTGDLQETQYF
CDR3 DNA: TGCAGTGCTAGCCCCGGGACAGGCGACCTTCAAGAGACCCAGTACTTC

clone size: few
J gene: TRBJ2-5
V gene: TRBV25-1
CDR3 length: 14
D gene: NA
CDR3 protein: CASSEYGPQETQYF
CDR3 DNA: TGTGCCAGCAGTGAATACGGTCCACAAGAGACCCAGTACTTC

clone size: NA
J gene: TRBJ1-6
V gene: TRBV5-1
CDR3 length: 14
D gene: NA
CDR3 protein: CASRSGTYNSPLHF
CDR3 DNA: TGCGCCAGCAGAAGCGGAACCTATAATTCACCCCTCCACTTT

clone size: NA
J gene: TRBJ2-2
V gene: TRBV29-1
CDR3 length: 15
D gene: TRBD2
CDR3 protein: CSAKGTSGIGGELFF
CDR3 DNA: TGCAGCGCCAAGGGGACTAGCGGGATCGGCGGGGAGCTGTTTTTT

clone size: NA
J gene: TRBJ2-1
V gene: TRBV20-1
CDR3 length: 11
D gene: NA
CDR3 protein: CSATEQLTQFF
CDR3 DNA: TGCAGTGCTACAGAACAGCTTACGCAGTTCTTC

clone size: NA
J gene: TRBJ2-3
V gene: TRBV20-1
CDR3 length: 17
D gene: TRBD2
CDR3 protein: CSARGTPGLAGIDTQYF
CDR3 DNA: TGCAGTGCTAGAGGGACACCGGGACTAGCGGGGATCGATACGCAGTATTTT

clone size: NA
J gene: TRBJ2-3
V gene: TRBV5-1
CDR3 length: 16
D gene: NA
CDR3 protein: CASSLATALSTDTQYF
CDR3 DNA: TGCGCCAGCAGCTTGGCCACGGCGCTTAGCACAGATACGCAGTATTTT

clone size: NA
J gene: TRBJ2-1
V gene: TRBV20-1
CDR3 length: 15
D gene: TRBD2
CDR3 protein: CSASISGRAPNEQFF
CDR3 DNA: TGCAGTGCTTCGATTAGCGGGAGGGCCCCCAATGAGCAGTTCTTC

clone size: NA
J gene: TRBJ2-3
V gene: TRBV5-1
CDR3 length: 12
D gene: NA
CDR3 protein: CAILTSNDTQYF
CDR3 DNA: TGCGCCATACTAACTTCCAACGATACGCAGTATTTT

clone size: few
J gene: TRBJ2-3
V gene: TRBV7-7
CDR3 length: 17
D gene: TRBD2
CDR3 protein: CASSFTLGLDKLDTQYF
CDR3 DNA: TGTGCCAGCAGCTTCACCCTCGGACTAGATAAACTGGATACGCAGTATTTT

clone size: few
J gene: TRBJ2-7
V gene: TRBV7-9
CDR3 length: 14
D gene: NA
CDR3 protein: CASSLGERSYEQYF
CDR3 DNA: TGTGCCAGCAGCTTAGGCGAGCGCTCATACGAGCAGTACTTC

clone size: few
J gene: TRBJ2-5
V gene: TRBV6-1
CDR3 length: 15
D gene: TRBD2
CDR3 protein: CASRRTSGYQETQYF
CDR3 DNA: TGTGCCAGCAGGAGGACTAGCGGGTACCAAGAGACCCAGTACTTC

clone size: NA
J gene: TRBJ2-7
V gene: TRBV7-2
CDR3 length: 13
D gene: NA
CDR3 protein: CASSETLTYEQYF
CDR3 DNA: TGTGCCAGCAGCGAGACACTTACCTACGAGCAGTACTTC

clone size: few
J gene: TRBJ2-7
V gene: TRBV29-1
CDR3 length: 12
D gene: NA
CDR3 protein: CSVEDQRGEQYF
CDR3 DNA: TGCAGCGTTGAAGATCAGAGGGGGGAGCAGTACTTC

clone size: NA
J gene: TRBJ1-1
V gene: TRBV7-9
CDR3 length: 13
D gene: NA
CDR3 protein: CASGRRLNTEAFF
CDR3 DNA: TGTGCCAGCGGCCGACGGTTGAACACTGAAGCTTTCTTT

clone size: many
J gene: TRBJ1-2
V gene: TRBV28
CDR3 length: 12
D gene: NA
CDR3 protein: CASNQGNYGYTF
CDR3 DNA: TGTGCCAGTAATCAGGGGAACTATGGCTACACCTTC

clone size: NA
J gene: TRBJ1-5
V gene: TRBV5-1
CDR3 length: 13
D gene: TRBD1
CDR3 protein: CASSLGGTEPQHF
CDR3 DNA: TGCGCCAGCAGCTTGGGAGGGACAGAGCCCCAGCATTTT

clone size: NA
J gene: TRBJ2-1
V gene: TRBV5-1
CDR3 length: 16
D gene: TRBD2
CDR3 protein: CASRVAGGRAYNEQFF
CDR3 DNA: TGCGCCAGCAGGGTAGCGGGAGGAAGGGCCTACAATGAGCAGTTCTTC

clone size: many
J gene: TRBJ2-7
V gene: TRBV7-9
CDR3 length: 11
D gene: NA
CDR3 protein: CASSSYYEQYF
CDR3 DNA: TGTGCCAGCAGCTCCTACTACGAGCAGTACTTC

clone size: few
J gene: TRBJ2-5
V gene: TRBV4-1
CDR3 length: 16
D gene: NA
CDR3 protein: CASSQARGSLQETQYF
CDR3 DNA: TGCGCCAGCAGCCAAGCCCGGGGTAGCCTCCAAGAGACCCAGTACTTC

clone size: NA
J gene: TRBJ2-1
V gene: TRBV30
CDR3 length: 16
D gene: NA
CDR3 protein: CAWSVRGGKPGNEQFF
CDR3 DNA: TGTGCCTGGAGTGTACGGGGCGGGAAACCCGGCAATGAGCAGTTCTTC

clone size: NA
J gene: TRBJ2-6
V gene: TRBV10-2
CDR3 length: 16
D gene: NA
CDR3 protein: CASTPSRGSGANVLTF
CDR3 DNA: TGCGCCAGCACCCCAAGTAGGGGGTCCGGGGCCAACGTCCTGACTTTC

clone size: NA
J gene: TRBJ1-2
V gene: TRBV12-3/TRBV12-4
CDR3 length: 17
D gene: NA
CDR3 protein: CASTPIRGGPAPYGYTF
CDR3 DNA: TGTGCCAGCACTCCCATCCGGGGAGGCCCGGCTCCCTATGGCTACACCTTC

clone size: few
J gene: TRBJ2-1
V gene: TRBV12-3/TRBV12-4
CDR3 length: 14
D gene: NA
CDR3 protein: CASRPRRLLDEQFF
CDR3 DNA: TGTGCCAGCAGACCCAGAAGGCTTTTGGATGAGCAGTTCTTC

clone size: few
J gene: TRBJ1-5
V gene: TRBV4-1
CDR3 length: 12
D gene: NA
CDR3 protein: CASSGGNQPQHF
CDR3 DNA: TGCGCCAGCAGCGGGGGCAATCAGCCCCAGCATTTT

clone size: NA
J gene: TRBJ2-6
V gene: TRBV6-5
CDR3 length: 18
D gene: TRBD1
CDR3 protein: CASSYSPGQSSGANVLTF
CDR3 DNA: TGTGCCAGCAGTTACTCACCGGGACAGAGCTCTGGGGCCAACGTCCTGACTTTC

clone size: NA
J gene: TRBJ2-1
V gene: TRBV27
CDR3 length: 16
D gene: TRBD2
CDR3 protein: CASRYDGGSSYNEQFF
CDR3 DNA: TGTGCCAGCAGGTACGACGGCGGGAGCTCCTACAATGAGCAGTTCTTC

clone size: few
J gene: TRBJ1-1
V gene: TRBV5-1
CDR3 length: 14
D gene: NA
CDR3 protein: CASSFGGQRSEAFF
CDR3 DNA: TGCGCCAGCAGCTTTGGAGGACAGAGGTCTGAAGCTTTCTTT

clone size: NA
J gene: TRBJ1-2
V gene: TRBV7-9
CDR3 length: 15
D gene: NA
CDR3 protein: CASSLTGGANYGYTF
CDR3 DNA: TGTGCCAGCAGCCTCACCGGGGGTGCTAACTATGGCTACACCTTC

clone size: few
J gene: TRBJ2-1
V gene: TRBV5-1
CDR3 length: 16
D gene: NA
CDR3 protein: CASSFRGGRGYNEQFF
CDR3 DNA: TGCGCCAGCAGCTTTAGGGGGGGGAGAGGCTACAATGAGCAGTTCTTC

clone size: NA
J gene: TRBJ2-3
V gene: TRBV4-1
CDR3 length: 16
D gene: TRBD2
CDR3 protein: CASSKRTSGRTDTQYF
CDR3 DNA: TGCGCCAGCAGCAAAAGGACTAGCGGGCGCACAGATACGCAGTATTTT

clone size: NA
J gene: TRBJ2-1
V gene: TRBV12-3/TRBV12-4
CDR3 length: 17
D gene: TRBD1
CDR3 protein: CASSLRNRGDTYNEQFF
CDR3 DNA: TGTGCCAGCAGTTTAAGGAACAGGGGCGATACCTACAATGAGCAGTTCTTC

clone size: once
J gene: TRBJ2-1
V gene: TRBV20-1
CDR3 length: 14
D gene: NA
CDR3 protein: CSAPVQGPGNEQFF
CDR3 DNA: TGCAGTGCCCCCGTCCAGGGTCCCGGCAATGAGCAGTTCTTC

clone size: few
J gene: TRBJ2-1
V gene: TRBV6-1
CDR3 length: 17
D gene: TRBD1
CDR3 protein: CASRRPPGTGFYNEQFF
CDR3 DNA: TGTGCCAGCAGGAGACCCCCCGGGACAGGGTTCTACAATGAGCAGTTCTTC

clone size: NA
J gene: TRBJ1-2
V gene: TRBV5-1
CDR3 length: 15
D gene: TRBD1
CDR3 protein: CASSSGQGGTYGYTF
CDR3 DNA: TGCGCCAGCAGCTCGGGACAGGGGGGTACCTATGGCTACACCTTC

clone size: few
J gene: TRBJ1-6
V gene: TRBV27
CDR3 length: 15
D gene: NA
CDR3 protein: CASTEGPETDSPLHF
CDR3 DNA: TGTGCCAGCACGGAGGGTCCGGAAACTGATTCACCCCTCCACTTT